This T cell receptor beta chain originates from a study of blood T cell repertoires in COVID-19. The wider study: The United States, Italy and Spain provided the acute and convalescent COVID-19 samples. Sample material is recorded as cDNA or gDNA derived from T cells, B-cell-depleted T cells, or PBMCs.

Authors' processing steps: Counts of nucleated cells, estimated from reference gene primer amplification, were obtained. Repertoires were generated with immunoSEQ multiplex PCR, while TCRdb's copy carries only in-frame clones and drops some. V, J and clone size were drawn from that table, and D and trimming were deduced from the DNA. The data hold fewer than 250,000 clones, with 80% to 85% observed a single time. The CDR3 extends over 16 amino acids. The germline V gene has CDR1 MNHEY and CDR2 SMNVEV (reference sequence). J lost 4 bases, V lost 6 bases, and 10 bases had no gene match. It was during active infection that Seattle patients were enrolled and then longitudinally followed.

The chain carries TRBV27 and TRBJ2-2, with TRBD1 matching over 8 bases. The sequenced material came from peripheral blood. This clonotype was sampled from a woman of 80 years or more with COVID-19, enrolled during active disease. CDR3: CASRGGQVSFTGELFF. In DNA, the CDR3 is TGTGCCAGCAGGGGGGGACAGGTAAGTTTCACCGGGGAGCTGTTTTTT.